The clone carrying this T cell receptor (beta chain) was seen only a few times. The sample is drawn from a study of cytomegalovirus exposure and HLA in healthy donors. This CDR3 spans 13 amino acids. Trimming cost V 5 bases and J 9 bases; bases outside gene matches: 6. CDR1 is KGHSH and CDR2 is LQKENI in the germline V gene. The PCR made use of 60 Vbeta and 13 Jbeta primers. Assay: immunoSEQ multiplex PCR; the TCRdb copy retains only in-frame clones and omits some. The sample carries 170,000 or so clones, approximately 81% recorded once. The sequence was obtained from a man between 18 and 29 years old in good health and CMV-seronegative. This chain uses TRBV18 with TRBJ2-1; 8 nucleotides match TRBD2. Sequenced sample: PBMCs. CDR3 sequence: CASSTGGAFEQFF. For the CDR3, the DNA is TGTGCCAGCTCAACGGGAGGGGCCTTTGAGCAGTTCTTC.